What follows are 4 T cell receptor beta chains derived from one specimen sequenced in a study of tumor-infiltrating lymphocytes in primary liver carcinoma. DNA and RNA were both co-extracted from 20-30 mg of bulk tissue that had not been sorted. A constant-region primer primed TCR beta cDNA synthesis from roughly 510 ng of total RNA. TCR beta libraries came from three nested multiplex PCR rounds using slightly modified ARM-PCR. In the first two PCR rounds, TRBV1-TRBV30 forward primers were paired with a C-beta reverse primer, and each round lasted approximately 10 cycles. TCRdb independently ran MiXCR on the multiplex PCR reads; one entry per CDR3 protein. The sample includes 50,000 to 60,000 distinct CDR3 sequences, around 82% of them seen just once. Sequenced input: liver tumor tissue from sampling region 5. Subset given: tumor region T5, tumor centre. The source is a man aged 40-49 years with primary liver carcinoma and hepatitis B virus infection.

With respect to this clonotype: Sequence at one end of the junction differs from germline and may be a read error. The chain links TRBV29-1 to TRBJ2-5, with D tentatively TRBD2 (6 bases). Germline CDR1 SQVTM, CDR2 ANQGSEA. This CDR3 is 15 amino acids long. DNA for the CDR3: TGCAGCGTTGGAGATACGATAGGGAGGTCGGAGACCCAGTGCTTC. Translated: CSVGDTIGRSETQCF.

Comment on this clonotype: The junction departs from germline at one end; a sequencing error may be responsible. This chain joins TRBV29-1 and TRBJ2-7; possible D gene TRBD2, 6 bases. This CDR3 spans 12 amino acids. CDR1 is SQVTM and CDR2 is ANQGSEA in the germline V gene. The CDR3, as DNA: TGCAGCATTGAGGGAGGTGTTAACGACCAGTACTTC. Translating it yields CSIEGGVNDQYF.

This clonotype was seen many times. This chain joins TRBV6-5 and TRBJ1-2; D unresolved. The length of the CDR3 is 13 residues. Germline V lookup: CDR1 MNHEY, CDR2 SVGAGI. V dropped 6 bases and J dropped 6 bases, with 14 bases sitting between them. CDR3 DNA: TGTGCCAGCAGCCCACCTGGGAGCCATGGCTACACCTTC. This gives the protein CASSPPGSHGYTF.

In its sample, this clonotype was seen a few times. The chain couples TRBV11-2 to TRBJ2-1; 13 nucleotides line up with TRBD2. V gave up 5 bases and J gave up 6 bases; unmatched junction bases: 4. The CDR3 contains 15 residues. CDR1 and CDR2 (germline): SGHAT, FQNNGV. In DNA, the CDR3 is TGTGCCAGCAGCCCGGGACTAGCGGGACCCAATGAGCAGTTCTTC. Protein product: CASSPGLAGPNEQFF.